The text below deals with one TCR beta chain. Its matching antigen is unknown. The germline gives CDR1 SGHNT, CDR2 YYREEE (reference sequence). With V trimmed by 4 bases and J by 2 bases, 4 bases remained unmatched. This CDR3 spans 15 amino acids. Sequenced by immunoSEQ multiplex PCR; TCRdb stores in-frame clones only, minus some. Singletons are absent from the sample, which has about 24,000 clones. The source of the sample is a study of T cells after posttransplantation cyclophosphamide. Points from the study as a whole: Tissue-infiltrating T cells from skin or gut overlapped little with blood T cells.

The chain is built from TRBV5-4 and TRBJ2-1; 9 nucleotides agree with TRBD1. The sequence was collected from a woman aged 60-75 years in good health, CMV-negative, and a related stem cell transplant donor. Input material: PBMCs. The CDR3 coding sequence is TGTGCCAGCAGCGCCAGACAGGGGGCCTACAATGAGCAGTTCTTC. It translates to CASSARQGAYNEQFF.